The 30 T cell receptor beta chains reported below all come from one sample, sequenced in a study of identical twins (dated by TCRdb to between 2015 and 2016). Preparation of the library involved 5' RACE. The run used an Illumina HiSeq 2000. TCRdb reanalyzed the raw reads on its own, using fastp at Q25 for trimming and MiXCR for clone calling, and kept in-frame beta chains. Every CDR3 protein is listed once, alongside the most common genes and DNA of its rows. A total of approximately 700,000 distinct CDR3 sequences appear in this sample, over 15% of them only once. The top ten clones comprise less than 15% of the sample. These data were also reused for a study on T cells expressing NK-cell markers.

Material for sequencing was PBMCs. These TCRs come from a woman under 30 in good health.

This clonotype showed up just a few times. The chain carries TRBV20-1 and TRBJ1-3; D is unresolved. The CDR3 is 14 residues long. V lost 3 bases and J lost 0, with 9 bases in between. Germline V gene lookup returns CDR1 DFQATT and CDR2 SNEGSKA (reference sequence). CDR3 in DNA: TGCAGTGCTAGGCGATGGAGCTCTGGAAACACCATATATTTT. Protein product: CSARRWSSGNTIYF.

This clonotype was counted a few times. Here the CDR3 DNA reads TGTGCCATCAGTGTGGCAGAGACCCAGTACTTC. Translated: CAISVAETQYF. The chain couples TRBV10-3 to TRBJ2-5; D gene unclear. V lost 4 bases and J lost 4, with 4 bases in between. Germline lookup yields CDR1 ENHRY and CDR2 SYGVKD. The CDR3 has 11 residues.

This clonotype was recorded a few times. The chain joins TRBV10-3 to TRBJ2-5, with 7 bases that match TRBD2. This CDR3 contains 16 residues. From germline, CDR1 is ENHRY and CDR2 SYGVKD. J lost 5 bases, V lost 4 bases, and 13 bases had no gene match. CDR3 DNA: TGTGCCATCAGTGTGGGGGGAGGGAGGGTCGTGGAGACCCAGTACTTC. It translates to CAISVGGGRVVETQYF.

The chain uses TRBV25-1 and TRBJ2-1; 13 bases are shared with TRBD2. Germline loops: CDR1 MGHDK, CDR2 SYGVNS. Losses at the gene ends were 10 bases for V and 8 bases for J; bases not matched to a gene: 5. CDR3 length equals 13 residues. CDR3 nucleotides: TGTGCCACCAGACTAGCGGGGGGCCATGAGCAGTTCTTC. As protein: CATRLAGGHEQFF.

This clonotype was seen at least ten times. The J gene is TRBJ2-7, the V gene TRBV12-3 or TRBV12-4; TRBD1 agrees at 9 bases. The CDR3 contains 17 residues. J gave up 6 bases and V 5 bases, and 17 bases lay outside the gene matches. The CDR3 nucleotides read TGTGCCAGCAGTCCCTCAACTAGACGGGACAGGGAAGGCGAGCAGTACTTC. Its translation: CASSPSTRRDREGEQYF.

This clonotype was seen more than once but under ten times. The V and J genes are TRBV12-3 or TRBV12-4 and TRBJ1-6; D remains unclear. The CDR3 contains 13 residues. The V end lost 6 bases, the J end lost 6 bases, and 9 bases lay between the germline ends. CDR3 region: CASSFSLNSPLHF. The CDR3 bases are TGTGCCAGCAGCTTTTCACTTAATTCACCCCTCCACTTT.

This rearrangement joins TRBV7-7 to TRBJ2-3, with 8 bases matching TRBD2. The CDR3 sequence is 16 residues long. The germline CDR1 and CDR2 sequences are SSHAT and FNYEAQ (reference sequence). With V trimmed by 5 bases and J by 1 base, 8 bases remained unmatched. CDR3 sequence reads: CASSPGAGVGTDTQYF. In DNA form, the CDR3 reads TGTGCCAGCAGCCCTGGAGCGGGAGTAGGCACAGATACGCAGTATTTT.

This clonotype has more than one count but fewer than ten. This sequence joins TRBV6-2 or TRBV6-3 and TRBJ1-1, with 7 bases aligning to TRBD1. Germline CDR1 is MNHEY and CDR2 is SVGEGT. The CDR3 is made up of 15 amino acids. After removal of 5 bases from V and 2 bases from J, the junction contained 8 bases not matched to a gene. CDR3 nucleotide sequence: TGTGCCAGCAGTCGGACAGGCAATGGCAACACTGAAGCTTTCTTT. This translates into CASSRTGNGNTEAFF.

The rearrangement uses TRBV5-1 and TRBJ2-7; 9 nucleotides line up with TRBD2. Germline-derived CDR1 and CDR2 are SGHRS and YFSETQ. Germline trimming cut 0 bases from V and 2 bases from J; bases unmatched to any gene: 6. This CDR3 is built from 16 residues. The CDR3 sequence: CASSLASAGGTYEQYF. CDR3 nucleotides: TGCGCCAGCAGCTTGGCCTCCGCGGGAGGGACCTACGAGCAGTACTTC.

V and J are TRBV18 and TRBJ2-7; D is undetermined. The CDR3 extends over 16 amino acids. Looked up from germline, CDR1 is KGHSH and CDR2 is LQKENI. V lost 1 base to trimming and J lost 4 bases, with 17 bases between them. The DNA for the CDR3 is TGTGCCAGCTCACCACGGGTGGGGAAAGGGATTTACGAGCAGTACTTC. This encodes CASSPRVGKGIYEQYF.

This clonotype has a handful of counts. This chain uses TRBV29-1 with TRBJ1-5; D may be TRBD1 (5 bases). Germline V gene data show CDR1 as SQVTM and CDR2 as ANQGSEA. The V gene lost 5 bases and the J gene lost 2 bases, with 10 bases spanning the gap. The CDR3 has 13 residues. For the CDR3, the DNA is TGCAGCGTTCAGGGACGTGGCAATCAGCCCCAGCATTTT. As protein: CSVQGRGNQPQHF.

This clonotype was recorded at least ten times. The chain uses TRBV20-1 and TRBJ2-1; no definite D call. CDR1 is DFQATT and CDR2 is SNEGSKA in the germline V gene (reference sequence). V dropped 3 bases and J dropped 6 bases, with 15 bases sitting between them. This CDR3 has 14 residues. CDR3 loop: CSARAPLNSNEQFF. For the CDR3, the DNA is TGCAGTGCTAGGGCCCCTCTTAACTCCAATGAGCAGTTCTTC.

The chain carries TRBV4-1 and TRBJ2-3; D not certain. V gave up 4 bases and J gave up 3 bases, with 11 bases separating them. Germline values: CDR1 MGHRA, CDR2 YSYEKL. This CDR3 has 14 amino acids. For the CDR3, the DNA is TGCGCCAGCAGCCGCCAGGCCGGGACAGATACGCAGTATTTT. This encodes CASSRQAGTDTQYF.

This chain connects TRBV20-1 to TRBJ1-5; no firm D call. The CDR3 is 13 residues long. Trimming shortened V by 4 bases and J by 4 bases, and 11 bases separated the two germline ends. The V gene's germline CDR1 is DFQATT and CDR2 SNEGSKA (reference sequence). Here the CDR3 reads CSATFSANQPQHF. The CDR3 DNA is TGCAGTGCTACTTTCTCCGCTAATCAGCCCCAGCATTTT.

The chain's CDR3 is CASSLAGTHAETQYF. CDR3 nucleotides: TGTGCCAGCAGCTTAGCCGGGACCCACGCAGAGACCCAGTACTTC. The chain employs TRBV7-6 and TRBJ2-5, with D perhaps matching TRBD1 or TRBD2 (5 bases each). The ends were cut back, 0 bases at V and 4 bases at J, with 12 bases in the middle. The CDR3 has 15 residues. Looked up from germline, CDR1 is SGHVS and CDR2 is FNYEAQ. Supplemented by reference TRBV7-6 and TRBJ2-5, the full variable domain reads GAGVSQSPRYKVTKRGQDVALRCDPISGHVSLYWYRQALGQGPEFLTYFNYEAQQDKSGLPNDRFSAERPEGSISTLTIQRTEQRDSAMYRCASSLAGTHAETQYFGPGTRLLVL.

The DNA for the CDR3 is TGTGCCAGCAGTTACAGGGTACCCGGGACAGGAAACACCGGGGAGCTGTTTTTT. It yields the protein CASSYRVPGTGNTGELFF. V gene TRBV6-5 combines with J gene TRBJ2-2; the match to TRBD1 covers 8 bases. The length of the CDR3 is 18 residues. Germline V gene sequence: CDR1 MNHEY, CDR2 SVGAGI. The junction had 10 bases not matched to a gene; V was cut back by 2 bases and J by 2 bases.

V gene TRBV20-1 combines with J gene TRBJ2-1; 8 bases agree with TRBD2. Germline lookup yields CDR1 DFQATT and CDR2 SNEGSKA (reference sequence). The V gene end was trimmed by 5 bases and the J gene end by 10 bases; junction bases not matched to a gene: 10. The CDR3 runs to 13 residues. The DNA of the CDR3 is TGCAGTGCTGACGGCCCCGGACTAGCAGAGCAGTTCTTC. It yields the protein CSADGPGLAEQFF.

This clonotype was seen at least ten times. The junction does not match germline at one end; this may be a read error. The chain employs TRBV5-1 and TRBJ2-5; a possible D gene is TRBD2 (6 bases). Germline values: CDR1 SGHRS, CDR2 YFSETQ. This CDR3 has 14 amino acids. As DNA, the CDR3 is TGTGCCAGCAGTTTAGCCGCGGGAAGAGAGACCCAGTACTTC. Translated, it gives CASSLAAGRETQYF.

In its sample, this clonotype was seen a few times. This chain connects TRBV6-1 to TRBJ2-3; 8 bases line up with TRBD2. This CDR3 contains 15 residues. Trimming removed 7 bases from V and 2 bases from J; junction bases left unmatched: 8. Germline V gives CDR1 MNHNS, CDR2 SASEGT. CDR3 sequence: CASTYRGGITDTQYF. The CDR3 DNA reads TGTGCCAGCACCTACCGGGGGGGTATCACAGATACGCAGTATTTT.

This clonotype appeared many times. The CDR3 spells CASSLGRGGSSSYEQYF. The DNA for the CDR3 is TGCGCCAGCAGCTTGGGCCGGGGCGGGAGTAGCTCCTACGAGCAGTACTTC. The chain recombines TRBV5-1 with TRBJ2-7; TRBD2 matches at 7 bases. CDR1 and CDR2 from the germline V gene are SGHRS and YFSETQ. V was clipped by 0 bases and J by 0 bases; unmatched bases: 9. This CDR3 contains 17 residues. The complete variable domain, with remaining parts taken from reference TRBV5-1 and TRBJ2-7, reads KAGVTQTPRYLIKTRGQQVTLSCSPISGHRSVSWYQQTPGQGLQFLFEYFSETQRNKGNFPGRFSGRQFSNSRSEMNVSTLELGDSALYLCASSLGRGGSSSYEQYFGPGTRLTVT.

This clonotype has a handful of counts. This sequence joins TRBV6-5 and TRBJ1-1; D is uncertain. The length of the CDR3 is 14 residues. The V end was cut by 0 bases, the J end by 7 bases, with 12 bases between. CDR1 is MNHEY and CDR2 is SVGAGI in the germline V gene. CDR3 sequence: CASSYSGGSFEAFF. CDR3 nucleotide sequence: TGTGCCAGCAGTTACTCCGGAGGGTCTTTTGAAGCTTTCTTT.

The gene calls are TRBV7-2 and TRBJ1-1; 8 positions agree with TRBD1. Losses at the gene ends were 5 bases for V and 4 bases for J; bases not matched to a gene: 6. CDR1 SGHTA and CDR2 FQGNSA come from the germline V gene. The CDR3 has 14 residues. The CDR3 loop is CASSTITGGTEAFF. In nucleotides, the CDR3 is TGTGCCAGCAGCACAATTACAGGGGGCACTGAAGCTTTCTTT.

The J gene is TRBJ2-1, the V gene TRBV5-1; maybe TRBD1 (6 bases). Germline CDR1 is SGHRS and CDR2 is YFSETQ. V lost 4 bases and J lost 5, with 10 bases in between. The CDR3 covers 13 residues. This CDR3 is CASSTDSHNEQFF. The CDR3 DNA reads TGCGCCAGCAGCACGGACAGCCACAATGAGCAGTTCTTC.

The chain is built from TRBV4-2 and TRBJ2-2; D may be TRBD1 (5 bases). V lost 7 bases and J lost 1, with 19 bases in between. The CDR3 contains 17 residues. CDR1 is LGHNA, CDR2 YNFKEQ, per germline. CDR3 DNA sequence: TGTGCCAGCAACCCCCAGGTTGGTAGGGGGAACACCGGGGAGCTGTTTTTT. It codes for CASNPQVGRGNTGELFF.

Only a few counts were recorded for this clonotype. The chain has TRBV12-3 or TRBV12-4 and TRBJ2-5; 7 nucleotides align to TRBD1. CDR3 length equals 14 residues. V was clipped by 6 bases and J by 5 bases; unmatched bases: 9. CDR3 amino acids: CASRRTGAGETQYF. For the CDR3, the DNA is TGTGCCAGCAGACGAACAGGGGCCGGGGAGACCCAGTACTTC.

V usage is TRBV20-1 and J usage is TRBJ2-7, with 11 bases identical to TRBD2. The CDR3 is 15 amino acids. V dropped 3 bases and J dropped 7; count of bases not matched to a gene: 11. CDR1 is DFQATT and CDR2 is SNEGSKA in the germline V gene (reference sequence). The CDR3 nucleotides are TGCAGTGCTAGGGCCCCGACTAGCGGGGTGCGGGAGCAGTACTTC. Translating it yields CSARAPTSGVREQYF.

This clonotype was found a few times. The rearrangement uses TRBV29-1 and TRBJ2-1; D uncertain. This CDR3 has 15 amino acids. Germline loops: CDR1 SQVTM, CDR2 ANQGSEA. The V gene lost 1 base and the J gene lost 10 bases, with 20 bases spanning the gap. The CDR3 DNA reads TGCAGCGTTGAAGGACTTAGCACGATGGGCGACGAGCAGTTCTTC. This encodes CSVEGLSTMGDEQFF.

This clonotype was counted only a few times. The chain carries TRBV5-1 and TRBJ1-2; TRBD1 agrees at 7 bases. Germline CDR1 is SGHRS and CDR2 is YFSETQ. The V gene end was trimmed by 1 base and the J gene end by 6 bases; junction bases not matched to a gene: 6. This CDR3 is 14 amino acids long. The CDR3 protein is CASSLRSDRDGYTF. The CDR3 coding sequence is TGCGCCAGCAGCTTGAGGTCCGACAGGGATGGCTACACCTTC.

The genes are TRBV9 and TRBJ2-1; D ambiguous. CDR1 is SGDLS, CDR2 YYNGEE, per germline. The CDR3 runs to 14 residues. The V and J ends lost 0 bases and 10 bases respectively, with 14 bases between them. CDR3 loop: CASSVGTGAAEQFF. CDR3 DNA: TGTGCCAGCAGCGTAGGTACCGGCGCCGCGGAGCAGTTCTTC.

This clonotype was counted only a few times. The chain couples TRBV20-1 to TRBJ1-2; the D gene is possibly TRBD1 (5 bases). The CDR3 runs to 15 residues. V dropped 0 bases and J dropped 5 bases, with 16 bases sitting between them. From germline, CDR1 is DFQATT and CDR2 SNEGSKA (reference sequence). The CDR3 coding sequence is TGCAGTGCTAGAGATTCGGGGGGTGTTGCTTATGGCTACACCTTC. Translating it yields CSARDSGGVAYGYTF.